Following are 5 T cell receptor beta chains from one sample sequenced in a study of T cells in women clearing cervical HPV infection. The protocol was immunoSEQ multiplex PCR, while the TCRdb copy is restricted to in-frame clones and leaves out a portion. This sample contains some 41,000 clones. The sequenced sample was blood buffy coat. The receptor set was obtained from a woman between 18 and 75 years old with a cervical HPV16 infection that either progressed to CIN3+ or cleared (not recorded which).

Note on this clone: The missing CDR3 end, 3 residues past where the read stops, is filled in from the germline J gene. The chain has TRBV6-2 or TRBV6-3 and TRBJ2-5, with a weak D call TRBD2 (6 bases). CDR3 length equals 15 residues. Trimming stripped 6 bases from V and 5 bases from J, with 19 bases between. The germline V gene encodes CDR1 MNHEY and CDR2 SVGEGT. The DNA read from the CDR3 is TGTGCCAGCAGGTCCGGGACTCACCACGGGGAGACC. This encodes CASRSGTHHGET. The complete CDR3 reads CASRSGTHHGETQYF.

Details on this clone: The read gets to within 3 residues of the CDR3 end, and the germline J gene fills in the rest. This chain joins TRBV6-1 and TRBJ2-7, with 8 positions matching TRBD1. The J segment lost 3 bases and the V segment lost 4 bases, leaving 5 bases of the junction unmatched. This CDR3 is built from 14 residues. Germline values: CDR1 MNHNS, CDR2 SASEGT. The CDR3 sequence: CASSAPGGGYEQYF. Incomplete CDR3 DNA: TGTGCCAGCAGTGCTCCAGGGGGCGGCTACGAG.

In the case of this clone: The sequenced fragment ends 3 residues before the CDR3 boundary, so the rest is inferred from the germline J gene. This sequence joins TRBV19 and TRBJ2-1; 7 bases align to TRBD1. The germline CDR1 and CDR2 sequences are LNHDA and SQIVND (reference sequence). This CDR3 contains 14 residues. Unmatched junction bases numbered 4, after V lost 1 base and J lost 7 bases. The DNA read from the CDR3 is TGTGCCAGTAGTATAGGACAGGGTGGGAATGAG. It yields the protein CASSIGQGGNE. The entire CDR3 protein is CASSIGQGGNEQFF. The whole variable domain, filled in from reference TRBV19 and TRBJ2-1, reads DGGITQSPKYLFRKEGQNVTLSCEQNLNHDAMYWYRQDPGQGLRLIYYSQIVNDFQKGDIAEGYSVSREKKESFPLTVTSAQKNPTAFYLCASSIGQGGNEQFFGPGTRLTVL.

Regarding this clone: The observed sequence ends 3 residues before the CDR3 terminus, with the missing tail filled in from the germline J gene. The rearrangement uses TRBV5-6 and TRBJ2-5; 7 bases are shared with TRBD1. The trim removed 5 bases at V and 4 bases at J, leaving 11 bases unmatched. The germline CDR1 and CDR2 sequences are SGHDT and YYEEEE. The CDR3 sequence is 15 residues long. The CDR3 loop reads CASRRTQGWIETQYF. The CDR3 bases that were read are TGTGCCAGCAGAAGAACACAGGGGTGGATAGAGACC. The whole variable domain, filled in from reference TRBV5-6 and TRBJ2-5, reads DAGVTQSPTHLIKTRGQQVTLRCSPKSGHDTVSWYQQALGQGPQFIFQYYEEEERQRGNFPDRFSGHQFPNYSSELNVNALLLGDSALYLCASRRTQGWIETQYFGPGTRLLVL.

With respect to this clone: The read halts 3 residues ahead of the CDR3 end, with the missing end drawn from the germline J gene. The V gene is TRBV5-1, the J gene TRBJ2-1; D is unresolved. Deletions cut 0 bases from V and 0 bases from J, with 13 bases between. The CDR3 runs 17 residues. Germline V gene data show CDR1 as SGHRS and CDR2 as YFSETQ. This CDR3 is CASSLGFGSSSYNEQFF. CDR3 DNA, as far as it was read: TGCGCCAGCAGCTTGGGTTTCGGGTCAAGCTCCTACAATGAG.